A selection of T cell receptor beta chains follows, all from one sample in a study of blood T cell repertoires in COVID-19. The table came from immunoSEQ multiplex PCR; TCRdb's copy has only in-frame clones and leaves some out. In the table there are approximately 76,000 clones, under 95% of which are singletons. Sequenced: peripheral blood. The receptors here all came from a human donor in a cohort sampled during active COVID-19. Each CDR3 is given without its conserved first and last residue.

TRBV3-1/TRBV3-2	TRBJ1-1	ASSQDSWGGTEAF
TRBV28	TRBJ1-2	ASDRGNYGYT
TRBV5-1	TRBJ1-1	ASSLWWRGGRFPLMNTEAF
TRBV11-2	TRBJ1-2	ASSSLGQIYGYT
TRBV19	TRBJ1-2	ASSDRSYGYT
TRBV30	TRBJ1-2	AWSAEANYGYT
TRBV5-8	TRBJ1-5	ASSLDRGRWGNQPQH
TRBV9	TRBJ1-5	ASSWKGESQPQH
TRBV11-2	TRBJ2-7	ASSLNSVTYEQY
TRBV4-1	TRBJ2-7	ASSQEVIAGGQSSYEQY
TRBV28	TRBJ1-1	ASSLGAVEAF
TRBV19	TRBJ1-5	ASSISGQSNQPQH
TRBV5-4	TRBJ1-4	ASSTGSTNEKLF
TRBV14	TRBJ1-1	ASSPVLGQGFVPRWAF
TRBV6-5	TRBJ2-1	ASSPTSSNEQF
TRBV5-5	TRBJ2-7	ASSPWVTNEQY
TRBV2	TRBJ1-3	ASLYGRDTNTIY
TRBV7-9	TRBJ2-7	ASSGRDRPHYEQY
TRBV24-1	TRBJ1-2	AIKSNFPRGYT
TRBV7-2	TRBJ1-1	ASSQNVNKRGGTEAF
TRBV15	TRBJ2-7	ATSRVKLAGATYEQY
TRBV5-6	TRBJ2-1	ASSFLAGGRNEQF
TRBV27	TRBJ1-1	ASSPGQGNTEAF